This is a list of T cell receptor beta chains from one sample in a study of identical twins. From the 5' RACE reads, TCRdb called clonotypes with MiXCR, one entry per CDR3 protein. In the table there are hundreds of thousands of distinct CDR3 sequences, over 9% of which are singletons. The sample also formed part of further work on yellow fever vaccine responses in identical twins.

The source material was PBMCs. These receptors came from a woman aged 18-29 years in good health. Both conserved end residues are part of each CDR3. D genes are given only for firm matches. Clone size is stated in some rows and not others, as once, few, many or a class when expanded.

J gene | D gene | V gene | clone size | CDR3 DNA | CDR3 protein
TRBJ2-1 | TRBD1 | TRBV6-1 | once | TGTGCCACCGAGGACCGGGACAGGACACCAAAGCAGTTCTTC | CATEDRDRTPKQFF
TRBJ2-7 | - | TRBV28 | few | TGTGCCAGCAGTTCGCCCGAGCAAGGTGCTGGCGAGCAGTACTTC | CASSSPEQGAGEQYF
TRBJ1-1 | TRBD1 | TRBV12-3/TRBV12-4 | few | TGTGCCAGTAAAACAGGGGGGCCTAACACTGAAGCTTTCTTT | CASKTGGPNTEAFF
TRBJ1-1 | - | TRBV7-8 | - | TGTGCCAGCAGCGTAGGGCCCCGAAACAGGGAGAACACTGAAGCTTTCTTT | CASSVGPRNRENTEAFF
TRBJ1-6 | - | TRBV11-3 | few | TGTGCCAGCAGCTCCGTCCGTAATTCACCCCTCCACTTT | CASSSVRNSPLHF
TRBJ1-6 | - | TRBV6-6 | few | TGTGCCAGCACCCTTGGGATGGACTTACCCCTCCACTTT | CASTLGMDLPLHF
TRBJ1-3 | - | TRBV5-6 | - | TGTGCCAGCAGCACCGACATTGGAAACACCATATATTTT | CASSTDIGNTIYF
TRBJ2-1 | TRBD2 | TRBV20-1 | few | TGCAGTGCTAGAGATTGGACTAGAGGTGAGCAGTTCTTC | CSARDWTRGEQFF
TRBJ2-2 | TRBD2 | TRBV6-1 | - | TGTGTCGTGTGGGGTAGCGGGGGGAACACCGGGGAGCTGTTTTTT | CVVWGSGGNTGELFF
TRBJ2-3 | TRBD2 | TRBV15 | few | TGTGCCACCAGCAGTCCGGGACTAGCCACAGATACGCAGTATTTT | CATSSPGLATDTQYF
TRBJ2-5 | - | TRBV21-1 | - | TGTGCCAGCAGCAAATCAAAGGGGCTAGGGCAAGAGACCCAGTACTTC | CASSKSKGLGQETQYF
TRBJ2-1 | TRBD2 | TRBV3-1 | - | TGTGCCAGCAGCCAAGGCCTAACTAGCGGGAGGGGTAATGAGCAGTTCTTC | CASSQGLTSGRGNEQFF